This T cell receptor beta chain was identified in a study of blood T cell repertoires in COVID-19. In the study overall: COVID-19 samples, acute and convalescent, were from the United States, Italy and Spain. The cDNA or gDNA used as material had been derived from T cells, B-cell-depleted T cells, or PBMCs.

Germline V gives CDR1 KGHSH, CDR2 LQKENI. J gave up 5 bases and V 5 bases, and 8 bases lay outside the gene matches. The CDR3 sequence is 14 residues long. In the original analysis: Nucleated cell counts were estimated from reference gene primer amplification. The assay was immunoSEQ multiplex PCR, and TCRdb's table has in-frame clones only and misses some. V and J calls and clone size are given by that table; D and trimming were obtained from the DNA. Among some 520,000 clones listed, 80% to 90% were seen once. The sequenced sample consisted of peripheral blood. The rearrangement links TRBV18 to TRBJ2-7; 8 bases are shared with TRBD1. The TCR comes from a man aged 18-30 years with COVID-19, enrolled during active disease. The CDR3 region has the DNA TGTGCCAGCTCATCTCAGACAGGGGTCCACGAGCAGTACTTC. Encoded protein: CASSSQTGVHEQYF.